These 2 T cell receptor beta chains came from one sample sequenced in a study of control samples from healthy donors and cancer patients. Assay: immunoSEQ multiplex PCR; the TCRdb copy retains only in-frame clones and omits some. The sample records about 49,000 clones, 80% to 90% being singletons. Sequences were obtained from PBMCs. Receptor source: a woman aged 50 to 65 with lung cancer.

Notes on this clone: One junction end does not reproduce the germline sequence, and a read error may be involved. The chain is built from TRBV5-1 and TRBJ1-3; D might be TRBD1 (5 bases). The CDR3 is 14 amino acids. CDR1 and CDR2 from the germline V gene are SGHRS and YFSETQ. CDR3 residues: CASSPGTDGDTIYF. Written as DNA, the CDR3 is TGCGCCAGCAGCCCAGGGACGGATGGAGACACCATATATTTT.

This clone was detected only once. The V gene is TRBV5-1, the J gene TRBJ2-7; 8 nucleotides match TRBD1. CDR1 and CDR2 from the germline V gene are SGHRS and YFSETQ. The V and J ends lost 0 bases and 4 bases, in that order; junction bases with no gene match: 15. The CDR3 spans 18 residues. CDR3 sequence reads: CASSLGRQGARNVYEQYF. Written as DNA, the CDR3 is TGCGCCAGCAGCTTGGGGAGGCAGGGGGCACGTAACGTGTACGAGCAGTACTTC.